Following are 18 T cell receptor beta chains from one sample sequenced in a study of blood T cell repertoires in COVID-19 (dated by TCRdb to the early 2020s). Preparation of the library involved the immunoSEQ multiplex PCR assay. Here the immuneACCESS table is served through TCRdb, limited to in-frame sequences with V and J called. Missing clones are a known gap in these copies; in checked studies unresolved V genes cover under half, and the rest lacks a known reason. Here the sample has some 300,000 clones; approximately 90% occur a single time. The leading ten clones occupy roughly 6.1% of the sample. Sequencing input: peripheral blood. Receptor source: a woman aged 45-65 years with COVID-19, enrolled during active disease.

V usage is TRBV11-2 and J usage is TRBJ2-1, with 7 bases aligning to TRBD1. The CDR3 runs to 15 residues. CDR1 is SGHAT and CDR2 is FQNNGV in the germline V gene. V shed 3 bases, J shed 9 bases, and the junction held 11 bases outside the gene matches. The chain's CDR3 is CASSFTHHQGVEQFF. The DNA of the CDR3 is TGTGCCAGCAGCTTTACGCACCACCAGGGGGTTGAGCAGTTCTTC.

This chain joins TRBV11-3 and TRBJ1-1; D is unresolved. The ends were cut back, 2 bases at V and 3 bases at J, with 10 bases in the middle. In germline, CDR1 is SGHNT, CDR2 YENEEA. The CDR3 extends over 14 amino acids. Here the CDR3 DNA reads TGTGCCAGCAGCTTACGAGGGCAGGACACTGAAGCTTTCTTT. Translating gives CASSLRGQDTEAFF.

The chain uses TRBV12-2 and TRBJ1-1. TRBV12-2 counts as a pseudogene. The CDR3 has 12 residues. CDR3 loop: CASRGFGTEAFF. The CDR3 region has the DNA TGTGCAAGCCGGGGGTTTGGCACTGAAGCTTTCTTT.

This clone was seen once. This chain links TRBV5-4 with TRBJ2-7; 8 bases agree with TRBD2. With V trimmed by 2 bases and J by 2 bases, 3 bases remained unmatched. The CDR3 sequence is 14 residues long. Germline CDR1 SGHNT, CDR2 YYREEE (reference sequence). In DNA form, the CDR3 reads TGTGCCAGCAGCTTACTAGCGGACCCCTACGAGCAGTACTTC. The encoded protein is CASSLLADPYEQYF. Variable domain in full (rest from reference TRBV5-4 and TRBJ2-7): ETGVTQSPTHLIKTRGQQVTLRCSSQSGHNTVSWYQQALGQGPQFIFQYYREEENGRGNFPPRFSGLQFPNYSSELNVNALELDDSALYLCASSLLADPYEQYFGPGTRLTVT.

V and J are TRBV5-1 and TRBJ2-5; 13 nucleotides align to TRBD2. The CDR3 runs 15 residues. V was clipped by 4 bases and J by 5 bases; unmatched bases: 5. Germline CDR1 reads SGHRS; CDR2 reads YFSETQ. The CDR3 coding sequence is TGCGCCAGCAGCGGACTAGCGGGAGTTGGGGAGACCCAGTACTTC. Residues: CASSGLAGVGETQYF.

The chain has TRBV9 and TRBJ2-3, with TRBD2 matching over 7 bases. V lost 3 bases, J lost 4 bases, and 5 bases stayed unmatched. This CDR3 has 14 amino acids. Per germline, CDR1 SGDLS and CDR2 YYNGEE. The CDR3 loop is CASSARLASDTQYF. CDR3 nucleotide sequence: TGTGCCAGCAGCGCACGACTAGCCTCAGATACGCAGTATTTT.

The DNA of the CDR3 is TGTGCCAGCAGTGGGCAGGGACTTGGTCAGCCCCAGCATTTT. Translation: CASSGQGLGQPQHF. The rearrangement uses TRBV25-1 and TRBJ1-5; D is possibly TRBD1 (5 bases). The CDR3 has 14 residues. The germline V and J ends were trimmed by 4 bases and 6 bases, with 13 bases remaining between them. From germline, CDR1 is MGHDK and CDR2 SYGVNS.

The J gene is TRBJ2-1, the V gene TRBV6-5; D may be TRBD1 (5 bases). This CDR3 has 16 residues. Deletions cut 0 bases from V and 0 bases from J, with 9 bases between. The germline gives CDR1 MNHEY, CDR2 SVGAGI. CDR3 amino acids: CASSYSRASSYNEQFF. The CDR3, as DNA: TGTGCCAGCAGTTACTCCAGGGCGAGCTCCTACAATGAGCAGTTCTTC.

The V call is TRBV5-4, the J call TRBJ2-4; 7 bases match TRBD1. Germline loops: CDR1 SGHNT, CDR2 YYREEE (reference sequence). CDR3 size: 17 residues. V was clipped by 4 bases and J by 0 bases; unmatched bases: 10. The CDR3 bases are TGTGCCAGCAGCACACCGACAGGGCCTTTAGCCAAAAACATTCAGTACTTC. As protein: CASSTPTGPLAKNIQYF.

The chain couples TRBV7-3 to TRBJ2-7; TRBD2 matches 7 bases. The trim removed 1 base at V and 2 bases at J, leaving 17 bases unmatched. CDR3 length: 19 amino acids. Germline V gene lookup returns CDR1 SGHTA and CDR2 FQGTGA. The CDR3 sequence: CASSLKTAERGESPYEQYF. The DNA of the CDR3 is TGTGCCAGCAGCTTAAAGACAGCAGAACGGGGGGAGAGTCCCTACGAGCAGTACTTC.

The V gene is TRBV9, the J gene TRBJ2-5, with TRBD2 matching over 7 bases. CDR3 size: 16 residues. Germline V gene sequence: CDR1 SGDLS, CDR2 YYNGEE. The ends lost 0 bases at V and 5 bases at J; junction bases unmatched: 10. CDR3: CASSVGASGEGETQYF. CDR3 sequence (DNA): TGTGCCAGCAGCGTAGGTGCTAGCGGAGAGGGGGAGACCCAGTACTTC.

The chain couples TRBV7-2 to TRBJ2-3; 8 nucleotides match TRBD2. Germline CDR1 and CDR2: SGHTA and FQGNSA. With 0 bases clipped from V and 9 bases from J, the junction kept 11 bases outside the gene matches. The CDR3 has 16 amino acids. CDR3 sequence: CASSLAREAPTGTQYF. CDR3 sequence (DNA): TGTGCCAGCAGCTTAGCGCGGGAGGCCCCCACGGGGACGCAGTATTTT.

This chain links TRBV11-2 with TRBJ1-2; 11 nucleotides line up with TRBD1. The germline V gene encodes CDR1 SGHAT and CDR2 FQNNGV. V shed 4 bases and J 6 bases; nucleotides not matched to a gene: 7. This CDR3 comprises 15 residues. Here the CDR3 DNA reads TGTGCCAGCAGCTCGGGACAGGGGGTACCCGATGGCTACACCTTC. Translation: CASSSGQGVPDGYTF.

The V gene is TRBV11-3, the J gene TRBJ2-2, with D possibly TRBD1 on 5 matching bases. The CDR3 runs 12 residues. CDR1 and CDR2 from the germline V gene are SGHNT and YENEEA. The V and J ends lost 5 bases and 7 bases respectively, with 8 bases between them. The chain's CDR3 is CASSPRVGELFF. For the CDR3, the DNA is TGTGCCAGCAGCCCCAGGGTCGGGGAGCTGTTTTTT.

The CDR3 loop is CSAGLGDTQYF. Here the CDR3 DNA reads TGCAGTGCCGGACTGGGGGATACGCAGTATTTT. The chain recombines TRBV20-1 with TRBJ2-3, with D possibly matching TRBD2 (5 bases). The V gene's germline CDR1 is DFQATT and CDR2 SNEGSKA (reference sequence). CDR3 length: 11 residues. The V and J ends lost 6 bases and 6 bases respectively, with 10 bases between them.

The V gene is TRBV11-2, the J gene TRBJ2-1; TRBD2 agrees at 10 bases. This CDR3 has 14 amino acids. CDR1 and CDR2 from the germline V gene are SGHAT and FQNNGV. The ends lost 5 bases at V and 9 bases at J; junction bases unmatched: 7. CDR3 DNA sequence: TGTGCCAGCAGCACCCTAGCGGGAGAAGGTGAGCAGTTCTTC. This codes for CASSTLAGEGEQFF.

The gene calls are TRBV10-1 and TRBJ2-1, with 13 positions matching TRBD2. CDR3 length: 16 amino acids. Trimming took 4 bases from V and 8 from J; bases not matched to a gene: 8. The germline CDR1 and CDR2 sequences are WNHNN and SYGVQD (reference sequence). In DNA form, the CDR3 reads TGCGCCAGCAGTGGCACCGGGACTAGCGGGACGTATGAGCAGTTCTTC. This codes for CASSGTGTSGTYEQFF.

The J gene is TRBJ2-7, the V gene TRBV27; 10 bases fit TRBD2. Germline V gene sequence: CDR1 MNHEY, CDR2 SMNVEV (reference sequence). The CDR3 is made up of 17 amino acids. Trimming removed 10 bases from V and 7 bases from J; junction bases left unmatched: 22. CDR3 sequence reads: CATAGFSGRHGAREQYF. CDR3 sequence (DNA): TGTGCCACCGCCGGGTTTAGCGGGAGGCACGGGGCGAGGGAGCAGTACTTC.